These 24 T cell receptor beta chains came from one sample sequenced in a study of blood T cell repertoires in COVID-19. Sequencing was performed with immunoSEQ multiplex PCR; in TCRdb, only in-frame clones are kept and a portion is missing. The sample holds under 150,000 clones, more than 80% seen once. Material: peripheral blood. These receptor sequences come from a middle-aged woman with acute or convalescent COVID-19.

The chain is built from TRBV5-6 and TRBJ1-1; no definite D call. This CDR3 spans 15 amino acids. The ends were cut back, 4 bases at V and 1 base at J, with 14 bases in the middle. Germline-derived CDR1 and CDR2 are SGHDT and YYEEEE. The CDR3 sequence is CASSPYSSGNTEAFF. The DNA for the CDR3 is TGTGCCAGCAGCCCCTATTCCTCAGGGAACACTGAAGCTTTCTTT.

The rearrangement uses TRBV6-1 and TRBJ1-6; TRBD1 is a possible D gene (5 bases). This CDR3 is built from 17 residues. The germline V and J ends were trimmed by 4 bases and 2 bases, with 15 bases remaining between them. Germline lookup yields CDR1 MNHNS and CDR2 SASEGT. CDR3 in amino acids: CASSGGGRRTYNSPLHF. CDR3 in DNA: TGTGCCAGCAGTGGGGGGGGACGGCGTACCTATAATTCACCCCTCCACTTT.

DNA of the CDR3: TGCGCCAGCAGCTTGGCAGCGGGGGGGAGCACAGATACGCAGTATTTT. This gives the protein CASSLAAGGSTDTQYF. The V call is TRBV5-1, the J call TRBJ2-3; 10 bases are a match to TRBD2. Germline lookup yields CDR1 SGHRS and CDR2 YFSETQ. Losses at the gene ends were 0 bases for V and 0 bases for J; bases not matched to a gene: 1. The length of the CDR3 is 16 residues.

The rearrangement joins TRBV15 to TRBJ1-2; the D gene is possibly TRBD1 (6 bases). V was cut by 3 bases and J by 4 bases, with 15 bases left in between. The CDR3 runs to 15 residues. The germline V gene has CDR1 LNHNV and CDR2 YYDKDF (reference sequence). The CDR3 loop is CATSRFRTDPYGYTF. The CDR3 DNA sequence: TGTGCCACCAGCAGGTTTAGGACAGACCCCTATGGCTACACCTTC.

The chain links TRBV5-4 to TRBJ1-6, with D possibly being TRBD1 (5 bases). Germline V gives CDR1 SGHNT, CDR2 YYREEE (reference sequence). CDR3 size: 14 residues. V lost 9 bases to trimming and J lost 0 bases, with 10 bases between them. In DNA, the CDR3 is TGTGCCACAGGGCCCAGCTCCTATAATTCACCCCTCCACTTT. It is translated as CATGPSSYNSPLHF.

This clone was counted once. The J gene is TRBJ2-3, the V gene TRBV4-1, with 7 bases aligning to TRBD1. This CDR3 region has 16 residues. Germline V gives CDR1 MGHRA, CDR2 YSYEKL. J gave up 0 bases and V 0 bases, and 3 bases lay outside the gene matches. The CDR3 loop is CASSQEWTGSTDTQYF. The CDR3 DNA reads TGCGCCAGCAGCCAAGAGTGGACAGGTAGCACAGATACGCAGTATTTT.

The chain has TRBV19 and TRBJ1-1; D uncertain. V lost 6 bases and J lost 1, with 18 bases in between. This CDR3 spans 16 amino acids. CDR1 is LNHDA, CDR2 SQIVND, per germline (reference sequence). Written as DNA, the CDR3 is TGTGCCAGTAGATCGGGAGGAAGTCCAAAGAACACTGAAGCTTTCTTT. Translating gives CASRSGGSPKNTEAFF. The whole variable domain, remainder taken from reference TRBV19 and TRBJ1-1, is DGGITQSPKYLFRKEGQNVTLSCEQNLNHDAMYWYRQDPGQGLRLIYYSQIVNDFQKGDIAEGYSVSREKKESFPLTVTSAQKNPTAFYLCASRSGGSPKNTEAFFGQGTRLTVV.

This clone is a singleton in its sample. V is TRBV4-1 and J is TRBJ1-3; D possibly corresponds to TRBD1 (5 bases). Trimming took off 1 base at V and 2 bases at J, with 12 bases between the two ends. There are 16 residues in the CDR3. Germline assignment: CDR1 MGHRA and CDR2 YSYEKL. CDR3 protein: CASSQGWGRAGNTIYF. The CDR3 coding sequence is TGCGCCAGCAGCCAAGGATGGGGCAGGGCTGGAAACACCATATATTTT.

CDR3 in amino acids: CASSFAGGAIQYF. As DNA, the CDR3 is TGTGCCAGCAGTTTCGCCGGGGGAGCCATTCAGTACTTC. J is TRBJ2-4 and V is TRBV6-6; D perhaps matches TRBD2 (6 bases). V lost 4 bases, J lost 9 bases, and 13 bases lay in between. CDR1 and CDR2 from the germline V gene are MNHNY and SVGAGI (reference sequence). This CDR3 is built from 13 residues.

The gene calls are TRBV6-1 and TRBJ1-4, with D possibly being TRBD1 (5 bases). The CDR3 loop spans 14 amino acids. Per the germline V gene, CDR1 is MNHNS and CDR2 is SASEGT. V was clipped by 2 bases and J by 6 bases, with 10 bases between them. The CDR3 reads CASSEYQGDEKLFF. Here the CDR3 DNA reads TGTGCCAGCAGTGAATATCAGGGCGATGAAAAACTGTTTTTT.

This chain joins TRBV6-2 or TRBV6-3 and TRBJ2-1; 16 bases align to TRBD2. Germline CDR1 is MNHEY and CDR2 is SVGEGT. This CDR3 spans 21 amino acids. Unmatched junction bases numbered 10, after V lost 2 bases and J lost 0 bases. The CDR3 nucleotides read TGTGCCAGCAGTTACCCGGGACTAGCGGGGGGGATCCCGAGCTCCTACAATGAGCAGTTCTTC. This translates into CASSYPGLAGGIPSSYNEQFF.

The CDR3 DNA reads TGCAGCGTTTCTTCGGAGTGGGCAGATACGCAGTATTTT. This encodes CSVSSEWADTQYF. This chain uses TRBV29-1 with TRBJ2-3; D gene unclear. Trimming pared 5 bases from V and 4 bases from J, leaving 13 bases between. Looked up from germline, CDR1 is SQVTM and CDR2 is ANQGSEA. The CDR3 has 13 amino acids.

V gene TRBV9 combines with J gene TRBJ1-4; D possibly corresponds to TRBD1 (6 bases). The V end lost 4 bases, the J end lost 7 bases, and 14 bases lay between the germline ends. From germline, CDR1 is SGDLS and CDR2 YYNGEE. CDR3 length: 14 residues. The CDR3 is CASSLQGYGEKLFF. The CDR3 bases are TGTGCCAGCAGCCTACAGGGATACGGTGAAAAACTGTTTTTT.

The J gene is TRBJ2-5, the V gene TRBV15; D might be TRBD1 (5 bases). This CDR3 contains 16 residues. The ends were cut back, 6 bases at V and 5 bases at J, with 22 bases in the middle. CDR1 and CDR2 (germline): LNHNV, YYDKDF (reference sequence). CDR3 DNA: TGTGCCACCAGTCCAAATACCAGGGTAGGGCAGGAGACCCAGTACTTC. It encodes CATSPNTRVGQETQYF.

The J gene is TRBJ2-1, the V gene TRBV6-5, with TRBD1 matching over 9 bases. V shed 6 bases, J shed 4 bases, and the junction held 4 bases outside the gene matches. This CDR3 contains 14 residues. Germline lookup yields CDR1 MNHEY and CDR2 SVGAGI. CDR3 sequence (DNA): TGTGCCAGCAGCCCCGGGACAGGGTACAATGAGCAGTTCTTC. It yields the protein CASSPGTGYNEQFF.

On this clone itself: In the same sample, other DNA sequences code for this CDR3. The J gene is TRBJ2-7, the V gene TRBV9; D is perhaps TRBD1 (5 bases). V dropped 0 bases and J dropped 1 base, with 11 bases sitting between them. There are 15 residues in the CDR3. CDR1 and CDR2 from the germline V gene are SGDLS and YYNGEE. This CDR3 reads CASSVAGAGSYEQYF. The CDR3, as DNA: TGTGCCAGCAGCGTAGCGGGTGCAGGGTCCTACGAGCAGTACTTC.

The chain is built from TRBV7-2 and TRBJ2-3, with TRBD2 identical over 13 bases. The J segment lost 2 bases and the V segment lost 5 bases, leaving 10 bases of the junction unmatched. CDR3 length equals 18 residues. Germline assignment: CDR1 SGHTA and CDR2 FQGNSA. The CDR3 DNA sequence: TGTGCCAGCAGCCGGGGACTAGCGGGGCGAGTACCCACAGATACGCAGTATTTT. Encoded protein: CASSRGLAGRVPTDTQYF. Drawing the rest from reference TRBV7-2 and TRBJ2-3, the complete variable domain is GAGVSQSPSNKVTEKGKDVELRCDPISGHTALYWYRQSLGQGLEFLIYFQGNSAPDKSGLPSDRFSAERTGGSVSTLTIQRTQQEDSAVYLCASSRGLAGRVPTDTQYFGPGTRLTVL.

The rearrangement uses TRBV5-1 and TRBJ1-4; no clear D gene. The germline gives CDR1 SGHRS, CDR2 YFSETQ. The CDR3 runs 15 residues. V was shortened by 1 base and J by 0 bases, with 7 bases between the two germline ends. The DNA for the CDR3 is TGCGCCAGCAGCTTGACCGGTTCAACTAATGAAAAACTGTTTTTT. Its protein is CASSLTGSTNEKLFF.

In nucleotides, the CDR3 is TGTGCCAGCAGTGAAAGGGCGACAGTGAACACTGAAGCTTTCTTT. Translating it yields CASSERATVNTEAFF. This chain uses TRBV2 with TRBJ1-1; D is perhaps TRBD1 (5 bases). Trimming cost V 2 bases and J 0 bases, with 10 bases left between them. From germline, CDR1 is SNHLY and CDR2 FYNNEI. The CDR3 length is 15 residues.

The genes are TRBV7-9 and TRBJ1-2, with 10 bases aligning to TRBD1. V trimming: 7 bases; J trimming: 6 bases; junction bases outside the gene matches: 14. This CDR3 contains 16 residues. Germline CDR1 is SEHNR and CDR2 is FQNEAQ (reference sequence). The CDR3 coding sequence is TGTGCCAGCATGCGCTACTTGGGACAGGGGAAGGATGGCTACACCTTC. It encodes CASMRYLGQGKDGYTF.

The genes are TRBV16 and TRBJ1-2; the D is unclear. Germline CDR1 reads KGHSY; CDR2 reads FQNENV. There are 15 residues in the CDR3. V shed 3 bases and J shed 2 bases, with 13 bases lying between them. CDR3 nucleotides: TGTGCCAGCAGCCAGTCCGGGTATGGGAACTATGGCTACACCTTC. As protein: CASSQSGYGNYGYTF.

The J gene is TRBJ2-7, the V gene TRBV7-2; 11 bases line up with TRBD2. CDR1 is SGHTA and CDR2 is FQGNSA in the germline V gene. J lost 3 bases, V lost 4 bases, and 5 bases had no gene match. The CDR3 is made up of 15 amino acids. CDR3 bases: TGTGCCAGCAGCTATACTAGCGGGGGCGTCTACGAGCAGTACTTC. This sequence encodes CASSYTSGGVYEQYF.

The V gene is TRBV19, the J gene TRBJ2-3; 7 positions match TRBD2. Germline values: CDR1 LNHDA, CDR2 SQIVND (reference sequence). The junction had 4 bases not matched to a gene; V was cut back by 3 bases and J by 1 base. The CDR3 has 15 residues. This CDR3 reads CASSIYRGGTDTQYF. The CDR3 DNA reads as TGTGCCAGTAGTATTTACCGGGGGGGCACAGATACGCAGTATTTT.

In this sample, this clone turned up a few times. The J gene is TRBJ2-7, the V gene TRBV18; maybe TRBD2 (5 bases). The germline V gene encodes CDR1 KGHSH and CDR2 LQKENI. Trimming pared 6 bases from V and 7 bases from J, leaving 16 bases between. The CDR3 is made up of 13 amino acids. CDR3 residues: CASSPTLGGEQYF. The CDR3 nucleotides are TGTGCCAGCTCGCCAACATTAGGAGGAGAGCAGTACTTC.